This T cell receptor beta chain was sequenced in a study of blood T cells in healthy people across ages. The germline gives CDR1 SQVTM, CDR2 ANQGSEA. CDR3 size: 14 residues. PCR was performed a second time for roughly 7 to 12 cycles using a sample-barcoded 5' primer and a J-beta primer mix. TCRdb used MiXCR to reprocess the 5' RACE reads, holding one entry per CDR3 protein. The sample comprises about 1,400,000 distinct CDR3 sequences, almost 60% of which are singletons, and approximately 7% rests with the top ten. This chain links TRBV29-1 with TRBJ2-5; D possibly corresponds to TRBD2 (7 bases). The J call is doubtful: the DNA matches TRBJ2-7 better. The receptor comes from a man in his late teens or twenties in good health. Specimen: blood. The CDR3, as DNA: TGCAGCGTCGGGCCTAGGGGGGGTTCGGACGAGCAGTACTTC. Translating it yields CSVGPRGGSDEQYF.